This TCR beta chain was found in a study of T-cell reconstitution after alpha-beta-depleted transplantation in children. Overall study results and limits: Newly made T cells mostly supplied T-cell counts and diversity one year after transplant.

Unique molecular identifiers were built into the TCRbeta library. TCRdb re-called the PCR reads through MiXCR, storing one row per CDR3 protein. Here the sample spans 200,000 to 300,000 distinct CDR3 sequences, under 30% being singletons. This clonotype was recorded at least ten times. As yet, its antigen is unknown. Between the trimmed V and J ends, which lost 0 bases and 9 bases, there was a span of 6 bases. CDR1 is SGHTA, CDR2 FQGNSA, per germline. This CDR3 region has 12 residues. The sample was PBMCs, mostly from graft donor cells, taken 360 days after TCRalphabeta/CD19-depleted stem cell transplant. This clonotype was sampled from a female patient between 2 and 15 years old who had a stem cell transplant for congenital amegakaryocytic thrombocytopenia, so the T cells may come from the graft donor. This chain uses TRBV7-2 with TRBJ2-1, with D possibly matching TRBD2 (5 bases). As DNA, the CDR3 is TGTGCCAGCAGCTTAGCTGCGGGTGAGCAGTTCTTC. Protein sequence: CASSLAAGEQFF.